This TCR beta chain comes out of a study of CD8 T cells in ankylosing spondylitis. General study findings and limits: As reported, disease-linked clones showed significant enrichment in matched ankylosing spondylitis synovial fluid. A TCR beta motif made of several highly homologous variants seemed typical of ankylosing spondylitis blood. With a CD8+ phenotype, disease-linked clones were relatively rare in peripheral blood.

This clonotype was recorded at least ten times. Its antigen is unknown. TCRdb called the 5' RACE reads again in MiXCR, with one record for every CDR3 protein. Among about 130,000 distinct CDR3 sequences listed, roughly an eighth were seen once. The sequencing input was blood, either unsorted or a sorted T cell fraction (not recorded which). The sequence was collected from a female donor with ankylosing spondylitis or in good health (not recorded which).

CDR3 sequence (DNA): TGTGCCAGCAGAACAGGGCTAGCGGACTACAATGAGCAGTTCTTC. It translates to CASRTGLADYNEQFF. This chain uses TRBV12-3 or TRBV12-4 with TRBJ2-1; possibly TRBD2 for D (7 bases). Trimming left V 6 bases short and J 3 bases short, with 15 bases between. This CDR3 region has 15 residues.